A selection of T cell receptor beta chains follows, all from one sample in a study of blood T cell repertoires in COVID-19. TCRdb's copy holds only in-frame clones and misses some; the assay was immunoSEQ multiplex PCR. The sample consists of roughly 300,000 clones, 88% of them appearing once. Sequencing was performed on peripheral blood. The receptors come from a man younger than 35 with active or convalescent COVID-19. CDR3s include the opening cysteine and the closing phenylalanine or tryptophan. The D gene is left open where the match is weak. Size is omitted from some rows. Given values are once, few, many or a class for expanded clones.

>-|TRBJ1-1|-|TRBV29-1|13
CSVEGGLNTEAFF
TGCAGCGTTGAAGGAGGGCTGAACACTGAAGCTTTCTTT
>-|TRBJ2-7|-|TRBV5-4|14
CASSLNERVYEQYF
TGTGCCAGCAGCTTGAATGAGAGGGTCTACGAGCAGTACTTC
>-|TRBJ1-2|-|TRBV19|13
CASSSETGYGYTF
TGTGCCAGTAGTTCGGAGACAGGTTATGGCTACACCTTC
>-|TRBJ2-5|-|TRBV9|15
CASSPGGPLRETQYF
TGTGCCAGCAGCCCCGGGGGGCCCCTGAGGGAGACCCAGTACTTC
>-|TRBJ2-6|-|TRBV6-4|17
CASSDSVGGSGANVLTF
TGTGCCAGCAGTGACTCGGTAGGGGGCTCTGGGGCCAACGTCCTGACTTTC
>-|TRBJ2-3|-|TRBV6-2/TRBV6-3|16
CASSYSLGSRTDTQYF
TGTGCCAGCAGTTACTCGCTGGGCTCACGCACAGATACGCAGTATTTT
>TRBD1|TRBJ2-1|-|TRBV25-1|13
CASMGQGRNEQFF
TGTGCCAGCATGGGACAGGGTAGGAATGAGCAGTTCTTC
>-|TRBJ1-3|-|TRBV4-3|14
CASSHPPAGNTIYF
TGCGCCAGCAGCCACCCACCGGCTGGAAACACCATATATTTT
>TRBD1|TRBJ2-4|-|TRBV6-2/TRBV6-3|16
CASSYTQGAPQNIQYF
TGTGCCAGCAGTTACACCCAGGGGGCGCCCCAAAACATTCAGTACTTC
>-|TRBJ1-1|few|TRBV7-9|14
CASSLDFGGTEAFF
TGTGCCAGCAGCTTAGATTTCGGTGGCACTGAAGCTTTCTTT
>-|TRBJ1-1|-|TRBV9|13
CASSPWASPEAFF
TGTGCCAGCAGCCCCTGGGCATCGCCTGAAGCTTTCTTT
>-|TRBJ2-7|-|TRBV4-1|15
CASSQVQASSYEQYF
TGCGCCAGCAGCCAAGTACAGGCAAGCTCCTACGAGCAGTACTTC
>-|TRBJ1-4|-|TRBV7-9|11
CASSEAEGLFF
TGTGCCAGCAGCGAGGCAGAAGGACTGTTTTTT
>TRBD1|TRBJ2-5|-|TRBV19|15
CASSIVLRGQETQYF
TGTGCCAGTAGTATAGTCCTCAGGGGGCAAGAGACCCAGTACTTC
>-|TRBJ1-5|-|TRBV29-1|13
CSARGSYNQPQHF
TGCAGCGCCAGAGGGAGTTACAATCAGCCCCAGCATTTT
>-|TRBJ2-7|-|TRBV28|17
CASSFEFGQLNSYEQYF
TGTGCCAGCAGTTTTGAGTTTGGGCAGCTCAACTCCTACGAGCAGTACTTC
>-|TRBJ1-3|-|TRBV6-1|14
CASSDGRGGNTIYF
TGTGCCAGCAGTGACGGGAGAGGAGGAAACACCATATATTTT
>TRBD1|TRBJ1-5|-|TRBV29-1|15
CSAMAGGDSNQPQHF
TGCAGCGCAATGGCAGGGGGCGATAGCAATCAGCCCCAGCATTTT
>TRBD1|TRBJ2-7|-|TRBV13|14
CASSPRTGAYEQYF
TGTGCCAGCAGCCCTCGGACAGGAGCCTACGAGCAGTACTTC
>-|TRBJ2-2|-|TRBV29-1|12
CSVSQGSGELFF
TGCAGCGTTTCTCAGGGGTCCGGGGAGCTGTTTTTT
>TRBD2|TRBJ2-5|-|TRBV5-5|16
CASRPGLAGGQETQYF
TGTGCCAGCAGACCGGGACTAGCGGGGGGGCAAGAGACCCAGTACTTC
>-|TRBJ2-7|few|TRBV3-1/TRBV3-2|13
CASSLGQTYEQYF
TGTGCCAGCAGCCTCGGACAGACCTACGAGCAGTACTTC
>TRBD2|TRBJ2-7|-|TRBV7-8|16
CASSQRLAGDSYEQYF
TGTGCCAGCAGCCAAAGACTAGCGGGGGACTCCTACGAGCAGTACTTC
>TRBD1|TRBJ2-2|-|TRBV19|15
CASSMVQGATGELFF
TGTGCCAGTAGTATGGTCCAGGGGGCTACCGGGGAGCTGTTTTTT
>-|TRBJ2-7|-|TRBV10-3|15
CAISDSGTNSYEQYF
TGTGCCATCAGTGATTCCGGGACAAACTCCTACGAGCAGTACTTC
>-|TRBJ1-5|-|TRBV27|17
CASSSGYRAGSNQPQHF
TGTGCCAGCAGTTCTGGATACAGGGCCGGTAGCAATCAGCCCCAGCATTTT
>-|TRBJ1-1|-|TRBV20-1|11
CSAKRSFEAFF
TGCAGTGCTAAGAGGAGTTTTGAAGCTTTCTTT
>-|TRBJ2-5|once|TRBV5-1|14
CASQPTGEGETQYF
TGCGCCAGCCAACCGACAGGGGAGGGAGAGACCCAGTACTTC
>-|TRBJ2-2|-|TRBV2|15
CASSGLGRNTGELFF
TGTGCCAGCAGTGGCTTGGGCCGAAACACCGGGGAGCTGTTTTTT
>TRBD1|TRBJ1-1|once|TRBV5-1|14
CASTPGQMNTEAFF
TGCGCCAGCACACCGGGACAGATGAACACTGAAGCTTTCTTT
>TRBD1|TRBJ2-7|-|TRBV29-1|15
CSVETGTGVSYEQYF
TGCAGCGTTGAAACCGGGACAGGGGTTTCCTACGAGCAGTACTTC
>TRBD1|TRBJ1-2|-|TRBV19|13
CASSVTGGYGYTF
TGTGCCAGTAGTGTGACAGGGGGCTATGGCTACACCTTC
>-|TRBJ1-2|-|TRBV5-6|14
CASSLPGRVYGYTF
TGTGCCAGCAGCTTGCCGGGCAGGGTCTATGGCTACACCTTC
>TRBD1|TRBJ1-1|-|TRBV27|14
CASSFDRAITEAFF
TGTGCCAGCAGTTTCGACAGGGCTATCACTGAAGCTTTCTTT
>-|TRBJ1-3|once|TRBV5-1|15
CASSLGSGSMDTIYF
TGCGCCAGCAGCTTGGGGTCAGGGTCGATGGACACCATATATTTT
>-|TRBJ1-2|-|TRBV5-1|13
CASSFQTGYGYTF
TGCGCCAGCAGCTTTCAGACAGGATATGGCTACACCTTC
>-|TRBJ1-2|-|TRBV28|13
CASSFETNYGYTF
TGTGCCAGCAGTTTTGAGACTAACTATGGCTACACCTTC
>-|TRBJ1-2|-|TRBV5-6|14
CASRPIREGYGYTF
TGTGCCAGCCGCCCGATACGCGAGGGCTATGGCTACACCTTC
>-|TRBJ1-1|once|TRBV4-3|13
CASSQGIGAEAFF
TGCGCCAGCAGCCAAGGGATAGGGGCTGAAGCTTTCTTT
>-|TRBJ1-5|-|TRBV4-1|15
CASSQDRGYTQPQHF
TGCGCCAGCAGCCAAGATAGGGGGTATACTCAGCCCCAGCATTTT
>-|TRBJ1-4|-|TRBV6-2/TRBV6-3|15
CASSYSFPGVEKLFF
TGTGCCAGCAGTTACTCTTTTCCGGGGGTTGAAAAACTGTTTTTT
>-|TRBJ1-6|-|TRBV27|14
CASSFPDSNSPLHF
TGTGCCAGCAGTTTCCCCGACAGTAATTCACCCCTCCACTTT
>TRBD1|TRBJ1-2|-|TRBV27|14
CASSRQGAGYGYTF
TGTGCCAGCAGTCGACAGGGGGCCGGCTATGGCTACACCTTC
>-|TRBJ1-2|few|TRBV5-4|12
CASSLDQGGYTF
TGTGCCAGCAGCTTGGACCAGGGGGGCTACACCTTC
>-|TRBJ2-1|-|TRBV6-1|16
CASSEFPGYSYNEQFF
TGTGCCAGCAGTGAATTCCCAGGGTACTCCTACAATGAGCAGTTCTTC
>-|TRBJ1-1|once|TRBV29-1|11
CSVWDTTEAFF
TGCAGCGTTTGGGACACCACTGAAGCTTTCTTT
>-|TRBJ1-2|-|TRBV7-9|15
CASSPPPGDSHGYTF
TGTGCCAGCAGCCCCCCCCCAGGCGATTCCCATGGCTACACCTTC
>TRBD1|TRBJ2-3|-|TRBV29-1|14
CSVDRDRAGDTQYF
TGCAGCGTCGACCGGGACAGGGCTGGAGATACGCAGTATTTT
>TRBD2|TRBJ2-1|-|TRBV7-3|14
CASRERGGFGEQFF
TGTGCCAGCCGAGAGCGGGGGGGCTTCGGTGAGCAGTTCTTC
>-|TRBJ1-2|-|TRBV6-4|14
CASSDSGGMYGYTF
TGTGCCAGCAGTGACTCGGGGGGGATGTATGGCTACACCTTC
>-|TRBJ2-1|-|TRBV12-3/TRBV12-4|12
CASSPSHNEQFF
TGTGCCAGCAGTCCGAGCCACAATGAGCAGTTCTTC
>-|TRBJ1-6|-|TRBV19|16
CASSIHQGLNNSPLHF
TGTGCCAGTAGTATACACCAGGGCTTAAACAATTCACCCCTCCACTTT
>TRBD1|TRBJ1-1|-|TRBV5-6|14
CASSLGTGATEAFF
TGTGCCAGCAGCTTAGGGACAGGGGCCACTGAAGCTTTCTTT
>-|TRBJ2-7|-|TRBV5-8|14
CASSLEGVAYEQYF
TGTGCCAGCAGCTTGGAGGGGGTTGCATACGAGCAGTACTTC
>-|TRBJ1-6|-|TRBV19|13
CASTYSQNSPLHF
TGTGCCAGTACCTACAGTCAGAATTCACCCCTCCACTTT
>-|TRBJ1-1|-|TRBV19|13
CASSQTGLTEAFF
TGTGCCAGTAGCCAGACAGGACTCACTGAAGCTTTCTTT
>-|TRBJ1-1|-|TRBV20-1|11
CSAAGRAEAFF
TGCAGTGCTGCGGGGAGAGCAGAAGCTTTCTTT